This passage covers 25 T cell receptor beta chains from one sample sequenced in a study of identical twins. TCRdb reprocessed the 5' RACE reads via MiXCR and lists one record per CDR3 protein. The repertoire includes a few hundred thousand distinct CDR3 sequences, more than 20% of them detected once, and around 3% sits in the top ten. The sample was also linked to a second study, of T cells expressing NK-cell markers.

The sample consisted of CD4+ T cells sorted from blood. Receptors originate from a woman aged 18-29 years in good health.

The chain employs TRBV4-3 and TRBJ2-3; D call uncertain. V was shortened by 4 bases and J by 8 bases, with 7 bases between the two germline ends. Looked up from germline, CDR1 is LGHNA and CDR2 is YSLEER. The CDR3 length is 11 residues. This CDR3 reads CASSRSGTQYF. In DNA, the CDR3 is TGCGCCAGCAGCCGGTCTGGTACGCAGTATTTT.

The chain joins TRBV12-3 or TRBV12-4 to TRBJ2-3; D perhaps matches TRBD2 (5 bases). The germline V and J ends were trimmed by 6 bases and 5 bases, with 12 bases remaining between them. This CDR3 comprises 13 residues. CDR3 bases: TGTGCCAGCAGCGGGATAGCAGTAGATACGCAGTATTTT. Its translation is CASSGIAVDTQYF.

Only a few counts were recorded for this clonotype. The gene calls are TRBV20-1 and TRBJ2-1; D is ambiguous. Trimming pared 1 base from V and 7 bases from J, leaving 20 bases between. This CDR3 has 16 residues. Germline V gives CDR1 DFQATT, CDR2 SNEGSKA (reference sequence). The CDR3 DNA reads as TGCAGTGCTAGAGGTCCCGCGTATGCGAGTCGGAATGAGCAGTTCTTC. Its translation: CSARGPAYASRNEQFF.

The J gene is TRBJ2-1, the V gene TRBV20-1; D may be TRBD2 (6 bases). V dropped 5 bases and J dropped 10 bases, with 9 bases sitting between them. CDR3 length: 10 amino acids. Germline V lookup: CDR1 DFQATT, CDR2 SNEGSKA (reference sequence). The CDR3 sequence is CSAARGEQFF. In nucleotides, the CDR3 is TGCAGTGCTGCCCGGGGGGAGCAGTTCTTC.

This clonotype was observed many times. This rearrangement joins TRBV29-1 to TRBJ2-7; D unresolved. Trimming stripped 4 bases from V and 6 bases from J, with 16 bases between. Looked up from germline, CDR1 is SQVTM and CDR2 is ANQGSEA. The CDR3 runs to 13 residues. CDR3 protein: CSVVFSGSGEQYF. In DNA form, the CDR3 reads TGCAGCGTTGTCTTTTCAGGTTCCGGCGAGCAGTACTTC.

This clonotype was counted between two and nine times. This chain links TRBV6-2 or TRBV6-3 with TRBJ2-1; D possibly corresponds to TRBD2 (7 bases). Germline CDR1 and CDR2: MNHEY and SVGEGT. The CDR3 length is 12 residues. Between the trimmed V and J ends, which lost 2 bases and 9 bases, there was a span of 8 bases. The CDR3 DNA is TGTGCCAGCAGTTACCGGGGGGCTGAGCAGTTCTTC. Residues: CASSYRGAEQFF.

The V and J genes are TRBV20-1 and TRBJ2-1; a possible D gene is TRBD2 (5 bases). There are 13 residues in the CDR3. Germline values: CDR1 DFQATT, CDR2 SNEGSKA (reference sequence). The chain's CDR3 is CTLGREPYNEQFF. The CDR3 DNA follows: TGCACCCTCGGTAGGGAGCCCTACAATGAGCAGTTCTTC.

This chain uses TRBV7-2 with TRBJ1-2; 10 nucleotides agree with TRBD1. The CDR3 sequence is 14 residues long. Looked up from germline, CDR1 is SGHTA and CDR2 is FQGNSA. Trimming took 5 bases from V and 8 from J; bases not matched to a gene: 8. The CDR3 sequence is CASSQDRGVPGYTF. As DNA, the CDR3 is TGTGCCAGCAGCCAGGACAGGGGGGTCCCGGGCTACACCTTC.

This clonotype showed up many times. The CDR3 sequence is CASSLRGNEQFF. The CDR3 DNA reads as TGTGCCAGCAGCTTAAGGGGCAATGAGCAGTTCTTC. The rearrangement joins TRBV7-9 to TRBJ2-1, with a possible D match to TRBD1 (5 bases). CDR1 and CDR2 (germline): SEHNR, FQNEAQ (reference sequence). Between the trimmed V and J ends, which lost 2 bases and 6 bases, there was a span of 5 bases. The CDR3 loop spans 12 amino acids.

This clonotype has more than one count but fewer than ten. This chain uses TRBV3-1 with TRBJ1-2; no clear D gene. Per germline, CDR1 LGHDT and CDR2 YNNKEL (reference sequence). The CDR3 totals 13 residues. The V end was cut by 0 bases, the J end by 8 bases, with 10 bases between. CDR3 sequence: CASSQEGRLGYTF. In DNA, the CDR3 is TGTGCCAGCAGCCAAGAAGGACGCCTCGGCTACACCTTC.

This clonotype has only a few counts. This chain uses TRBV6-2 or TRBV6-3 with TRBJ2-1; D may be TRBD2 (6 bases). This CDR3 has 16 amino acids. V was clipped by 3 bases and J by 5 bases, with 17 bases between them. Germline loops: CDR1 MNHEY, CDR2 SVGEGT. The chain's CDR3 is CASSYLGRRPNNEQFF. As DNA, the CDR3 is TGTGCCAGCAGTTATTTAGGGAGGAGGCCTAACAATGAGCAGTTCTTC.

This clonotype was seen more than once but under ten times. The chain uses TRBV20-1 and TRBJ1-6, with TRBD1 matching over 10 bases. Germline CDR1 reads DFQATT; CDR2 reads SNEGSKA (reference sequence). V was clipped by 4 bases and J by 8 bases; unmatched bases: 5. The CDR3 has 14 amino acids. The CDR3 region is CSATRGQGDSPLHF. DNA of the CDR3: TGCAGTGCTACCCGAGGACAGGGGGATTCACCCCTCCACTTT.

This clonotype was seen only a few times. The chain uses TRBV3-1 and TRBJ2-3, with 13 bases aligning to TRBD2. V shed 2 bases and J 10 bases; nucleotides not matched to a gene: 0. CDR1 is LGHDT, CDR2 YNNKEL, per germline (reference sequence). This CDR3 is 13 amino acids long. As DNA, the CDR3 is TGTGCCAGCAGCCAAACTAGCGGGAGGGCGCAGTATTTT. Its protein product is CASSQTSGRAQYF.

This clonotype was seen only a few times. The chain joins TRBV7-9 to TRBJ1-2; D unclear. The ends were cut back, 1 base at V and 0 bases at J, with 9 bases in the middle. Germline-derived CDR1 and CDR2 are SEHNR and FQNEAQ (reference sequence). The CDR3 extends over 15 amino acids. In nucleotides, the CDR3 is TGTGCCAGCAGCTTAGTGAGCACATCTAACTATGGCTACACCTTC. As protein: CASSLVSTSNYGYTF.

This clonotype turned up a few times. The genes are TRBV3-1 and TRBJ2-2; D possibly corresponds to TRBD2 (6 bases). This CDR3 is built from 12 residues. CDR1 is LGHDT, CDR2 YNNKEL, per germline (reference sequence). The V gene lost 1 base and the J gene lost 13 bases, with 10 bases spanning the gap. In nucleotides, the CDR3 is TGTGCCAGCAGCCAAGGGGCGGGGACGCTGTTTTTT. This translates into CASSQGAGTLFF.

This clonotype was seen more than once but under ten times. The V gene is TRBV27, the J gene TRBJ2-1; 13 nucleotides line up with TRBD2. Germline-derived CDR1 and CDR2 are MNHEY and SMNVEV (reference sequence). The V segment lost 4 bases and the J segment 8 bases; nucleotides outside the gene matches: 8. CDR3 size: 16 residues. The DNA of the CDR3 is TGTGCCAGCAGTTCACTACTAGCGGGAGGGCCAGATGAGCAGTTCTTC. Its translation is CASSSLLAGGPDEQFF.

This clonotype has ten or more counts. This chain uses TRBV20-1 with TRBJ2-1; D gene ambiguous. This CDR3 comprises 15 residues. V was clipped by 6 bases and J by 5 bases, with 20 bases between them. Germline assignment: CDR1 DFQATT and CDR2 SNEGSKA (reference sequence). CDR3 amino acids: CSAPYRAIGHNEQFF. The DNA of the CDR3 is TGCAGTGCGCCATACCGGGCCATAGGACACAATGAGCAGTTCTTC.

The chain has TRBV9 and TRBJ1-5; D ambiguous. This CDR3 region has 14 residues. CDR1 and CDR2 (germline): SGDLS, YYNGEE. V lost 0 bases, J lost 7 bases, and 11 bases lay in between. This chain's CDR3 is CASSVAMGGQPQHF. Here the CDR3 DNA reads TGTGCCAGCAGCGTAGCCATGGGCGGCCAGCCCCAGCATTTT.

This clonotype was found a few times. The rearrangement uses TRBV11-2 and TRBJ1-1; D gene uncertain. The CDR3 contains 14 residues. CDR1 SGHAT and CDR2 FQNNGV come from the germline V gene. The V and J ends lost 5 bases and 3 bases respectively, with 13 bases between them. The CDR3 coding sequence is TGTGCCAGCAGCGCTCAGATCGGGGACACTGAAGCTTTCTTT. Translating it yields CASSAQIGDTEAFF.

The chain is built from TRBV9 and TRBJ2-7, with 7 bases that match TRBD2. V lost 2 bases and J lost 4; bases outside the gene matches: 6. The germline gives CDR1 SGDLS, CDR2 YYNGEE. This CDR3 region has 14 residues. This chain's CDR3 is CASSVREGRYEQYF. Here the CDR3 DNA reads TGTGCCAGCAGCGTGAGGGAGGGCCGATACGAGCAGTACTTC.

This clonotype was seen only a few times. The gene calls are TRBV29-1 and TRBJ1-2; unclear D gene. The CDR3 extends over 10 amino acids. Per the germline V gene, CDR1 is SQVTM and CDR2 is ANQGSEA. Trimming removed 5 bases at V and 8 bases at J, with 9 bases between. The CDR3 loop is CSVQGPGYTF. CDR3 sequence (DNA): TGCAGCGTTCAAGGGCCCGGCTACACCTTC.

The rearrangement joins TRBV4-1 to TRBJ2-3; TRBD1 might be the D (6 bases). Germline V gives CDR1 MGHRA, CDR2 YSYEKL. The CDR3 length is 14 residues. The V end was cut by 4 bases, the J end by 2 bases, with 10 bases between. CDR3 in amino acids: CASSRNRATDTQYF. CDR3 nucleotides: TGCGCCAGCAGCCGGAACAGGGCCACAGATACGCAGTATTTT.

This rearrangement joins TRBV2 to TRBJ2-3; D gene uncertain. The CDR3 spans 12 residues. Germline values: CDR1 SNHLY, CDR2 FYNNEI. V lost 2 bases and J 7 bases, leaving 7 bases between the germline ends. The CDR3 sequence: CASSEMVHTQYF. Written as DNA, the CDR3 is TGTGCCAGCAGTGAAATGGTACATACGCAGTATTTT.

V usage is TRBV12-3 or TRBV12-4 and J usage is TRBJ2-2, with D possibly being TRBD1 (6 bases). The V end lost 0 bases, the J end lost 10 bases, and 6 bases lay between the germline ends. CDR3 size: 12 residues. The CDR3: CASSLAGAELFF. The CDR3 bases are TGTGCCAGCAGTTTAGCGGGGGCGGAGCTGTTTTTT.

The rearrangement joins TRBV4-3 to TRBJ2-1, with 11 bases fitting TRBD2. This CDR3 is built from 17 residues. Per germline, CDR1 LGHNA and CDR2 YSLEER. V dropped 2 bases and J dropped 8; count of bases not matched to a gene: 11. Here the CDR3 reads CASSQHPLAGEGHEQFF. CDR3 in DNA: TGCGCCAGCAGCCAACACCCACTAGCGGGAGAGGGCCATGAGCAGTTCTTC.